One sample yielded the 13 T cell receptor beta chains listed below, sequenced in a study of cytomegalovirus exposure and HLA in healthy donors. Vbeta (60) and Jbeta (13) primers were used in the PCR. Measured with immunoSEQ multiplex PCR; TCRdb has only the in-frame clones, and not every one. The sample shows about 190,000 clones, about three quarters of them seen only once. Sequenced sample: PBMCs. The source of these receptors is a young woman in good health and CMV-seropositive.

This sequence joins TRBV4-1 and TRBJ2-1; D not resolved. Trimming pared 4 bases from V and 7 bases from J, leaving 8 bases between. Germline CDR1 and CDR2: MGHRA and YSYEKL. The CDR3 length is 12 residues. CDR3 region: CASSPRQNEQFF. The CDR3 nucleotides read TGCGCCAGCAGCCCCCGCCAGAATGAGCAGTTCTTC.

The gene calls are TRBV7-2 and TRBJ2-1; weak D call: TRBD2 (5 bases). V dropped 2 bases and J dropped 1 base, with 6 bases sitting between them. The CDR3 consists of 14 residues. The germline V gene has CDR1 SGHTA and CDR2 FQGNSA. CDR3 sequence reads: CASSLRTSYNEQFF. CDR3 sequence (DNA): TGTGCCAGCAGCTTAAGGACTTCCTACAATGAGCAGTTCTTC.

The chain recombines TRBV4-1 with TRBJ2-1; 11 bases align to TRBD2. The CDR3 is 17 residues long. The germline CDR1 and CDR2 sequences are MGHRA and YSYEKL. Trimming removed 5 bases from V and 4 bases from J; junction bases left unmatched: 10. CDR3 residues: CASSETSGRIGYNEQFF. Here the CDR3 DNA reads TGCGCCAGCAGCGAAACTAGCGGGAGAATCGGTTACAATGAGCAGTTCTTC.

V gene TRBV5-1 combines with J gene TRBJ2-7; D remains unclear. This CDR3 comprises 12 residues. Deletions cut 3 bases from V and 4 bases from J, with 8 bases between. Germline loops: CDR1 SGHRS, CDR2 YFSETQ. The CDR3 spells CASSSTQYEQYF. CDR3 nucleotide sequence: TGCGCCAGCAGCTCCACCCAGTACGAGCAGTACTTC.

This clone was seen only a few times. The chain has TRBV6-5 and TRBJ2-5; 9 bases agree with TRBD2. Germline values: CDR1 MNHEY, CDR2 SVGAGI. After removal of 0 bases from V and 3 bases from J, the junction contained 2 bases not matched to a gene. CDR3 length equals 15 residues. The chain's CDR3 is CASSYSPSGEETQYF. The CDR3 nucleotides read TGTGCCAGCAGTTACTCGCCTAGCGGGGAAGAGACCCAGTACTTC.

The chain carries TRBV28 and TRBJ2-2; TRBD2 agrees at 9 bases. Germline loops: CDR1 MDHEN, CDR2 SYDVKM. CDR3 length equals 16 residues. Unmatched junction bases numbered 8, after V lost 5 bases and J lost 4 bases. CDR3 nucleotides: TGTGCCAGCAGTGCCAGGACTAGCGATGGCACCGGGGAGCTGTTTTTT. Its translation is CASSARTSDGTGELFF.

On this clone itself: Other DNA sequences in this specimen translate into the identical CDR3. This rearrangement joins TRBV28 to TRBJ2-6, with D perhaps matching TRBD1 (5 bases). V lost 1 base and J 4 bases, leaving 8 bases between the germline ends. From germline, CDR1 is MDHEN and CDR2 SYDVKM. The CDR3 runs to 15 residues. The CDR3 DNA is TGTGCCAGCAGTTTATCAGGGTCCGGGGCCAACGTCCTGACTTTC. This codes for CASSLSGSGANVLTF.

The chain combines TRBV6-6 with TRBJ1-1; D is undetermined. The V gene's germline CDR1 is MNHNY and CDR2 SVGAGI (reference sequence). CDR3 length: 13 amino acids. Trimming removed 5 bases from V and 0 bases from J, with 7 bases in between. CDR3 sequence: CASSTEMNTEAFF. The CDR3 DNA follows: TGTGCCAGCAGTACAGAGATGAACACTGAAGCTTTCTTT.

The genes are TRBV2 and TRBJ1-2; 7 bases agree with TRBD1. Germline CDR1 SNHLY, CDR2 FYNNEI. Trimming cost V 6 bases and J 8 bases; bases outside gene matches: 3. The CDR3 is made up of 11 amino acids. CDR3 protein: CASSPGGGYTF. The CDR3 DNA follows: TGTGCCAGCAGCCCAGGGGGAGGCTACACCTTC. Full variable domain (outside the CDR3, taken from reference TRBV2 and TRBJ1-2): EPEVTQTPSHQVTQMGQEVILRCVPISNHLYFYWYRQILGQKVEFLVSFYNNEISEKSEIFDDQFSVERPDGSNFTLKIRSTKLEDSAMYFCASSPGGGYTFGSGTRLTVV.

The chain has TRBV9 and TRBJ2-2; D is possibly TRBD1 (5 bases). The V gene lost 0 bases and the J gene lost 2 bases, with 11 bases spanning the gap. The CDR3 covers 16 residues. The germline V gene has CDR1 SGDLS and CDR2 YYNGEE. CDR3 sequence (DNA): TGTGCCAGCAGCGTAGGTATTCAGGGAAACACCGGGGAGCTGTTTTTT. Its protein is CASSVGIQGNTGELFF. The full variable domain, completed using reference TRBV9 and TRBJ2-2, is DSGVTQTPKHLITATGQRVTLRCSPRSGDLSVYWYQQSLDQGLQFLIQYYNGEERAKGNILERFSAQQFPDLHSELNLSSLELGDSALYFCASSVGIQGNTGELFFGEGSRLTVL.

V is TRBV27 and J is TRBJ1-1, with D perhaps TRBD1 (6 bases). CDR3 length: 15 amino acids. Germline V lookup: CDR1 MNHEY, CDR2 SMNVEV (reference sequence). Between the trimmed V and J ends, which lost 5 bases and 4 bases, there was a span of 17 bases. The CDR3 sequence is CASSPQQGRGTEAFF. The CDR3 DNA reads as TGTGCCAGCAGTCCCCAACAGGGCAGGGGCACTGAAGCTTTCTTT.

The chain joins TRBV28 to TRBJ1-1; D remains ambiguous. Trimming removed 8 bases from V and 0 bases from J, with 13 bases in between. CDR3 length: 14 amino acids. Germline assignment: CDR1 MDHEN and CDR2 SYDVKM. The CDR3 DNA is TGTGCCAGCTCATTGGGCAGAATGAACACTGAAGCTTTCTTT. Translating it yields CASSLGRMNTEAFF.

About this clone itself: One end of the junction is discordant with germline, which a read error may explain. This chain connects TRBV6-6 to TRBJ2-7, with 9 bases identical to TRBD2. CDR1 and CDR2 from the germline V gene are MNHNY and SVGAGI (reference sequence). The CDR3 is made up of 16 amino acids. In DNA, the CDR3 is TGTGCCTGCAGTAATAGGGGTAGCGGGGGATCCTACGAGCAGTACTTC. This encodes CACSNRGSGGSYEQYF.